This TCR beta chain originates from a study of ipilimumab plus nivolumab after autologous stem cell transplantation. The table came from immunoSEQ multiplex PCR; TCRdb's copy has only in-frame clones and leaves some out. The sample lists more than 12,000 clones, 60% to 75% occurring once. The germline V gene has CDR1 MGHRA and CDR2 YSYEKL. Trimming stripped 3 bases from V and 4 bases from J, with 15 bases between. The CDR3 extends over 15 amino acids. The starting material was PBMCs, obtained in a trial of ipilimumab plus nivolumab as post-transplant consolidation. This chain uses TRBV4-1 with TRBJ1-1, with a tentative D call TRBD1 (6 bases). The TCR sequence derives from a male donor with primary mediastinal lymphoma. The CDR3 sequence is CASSQASTGSTEAFF. The CDR3 DNA is TGCGCCAGCAGCCAGGCCTCAACAGGGAGCACTGAAGCTTTCTTT.